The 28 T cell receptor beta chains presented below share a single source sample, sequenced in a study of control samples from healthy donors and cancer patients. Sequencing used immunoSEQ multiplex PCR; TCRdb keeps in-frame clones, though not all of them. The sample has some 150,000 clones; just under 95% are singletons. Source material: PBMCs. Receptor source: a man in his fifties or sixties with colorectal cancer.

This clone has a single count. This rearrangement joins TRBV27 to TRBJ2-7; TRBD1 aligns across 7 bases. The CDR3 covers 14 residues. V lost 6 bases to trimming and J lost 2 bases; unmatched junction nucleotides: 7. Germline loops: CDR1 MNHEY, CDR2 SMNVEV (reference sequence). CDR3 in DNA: TGTGCCAGCAGGCGACAGGGTCGAGCCTACGAGCAGTACTTC. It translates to CASRRQGRAYEQYF.

The CDR3 bases are TGTGCCAGCAGTCCGGGCGGGAGCCGCGGAAACACCATATATTTT. Translation gives CASSPGGSRGNTIYF. J is TRBJ1-3 and V is TRBV6-6, with D uncertain. Per germline, CDR1 MNHNY and CDR2 SVGAGI (reference sequence). The CDR3 totals 15 residues. V was pared by 5 bases and J by 4 bases, with 15 bases between.

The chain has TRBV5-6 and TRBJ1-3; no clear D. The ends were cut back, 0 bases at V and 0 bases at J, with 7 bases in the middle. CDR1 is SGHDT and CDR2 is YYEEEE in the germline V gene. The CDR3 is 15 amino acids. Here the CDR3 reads CASSLGGASGNTIYF. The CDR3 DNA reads TGTGCCAGCAGCTTGGGCGGAGCCTCTGGAAACACCATATATTTT.

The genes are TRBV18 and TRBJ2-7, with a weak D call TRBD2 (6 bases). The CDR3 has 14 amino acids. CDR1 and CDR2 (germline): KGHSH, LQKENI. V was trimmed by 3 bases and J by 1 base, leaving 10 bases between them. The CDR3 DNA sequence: TGTGCCAGCTCACCTAGCGGCGGTTCCTACGAGCAGTACTTC. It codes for CASSPSGGSYEQYF.

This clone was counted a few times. CDR3 DNA: TGTGCCAGTAGTATGAAGGGTTCCTACGAGCAGTACTTC. It encodes CASSMKGSYEQYF. The gene calls are TRBV19 and TRBJ2-7; D is unresolved. Germline CDR1 and CDR2: LNHDA and SQIVND (reference sequence). The CDR3 covers 13 residues. V was trimmed by 3 bases and J by 1 base, leaving 7 bases between them. Full variable domain (remainder filled in from reference TRBV19 and TRBJ2-7): DGGITQSPKYLFRKEGQNVTLSCEQNLNHDAMYWYRQDPGQGLRLIYYSQIVNDFQKGDIAEGYSVSREKKESFPLTVTSAQKNPTAFYLCASSMKGSYEQYFGPGTRLTVT.

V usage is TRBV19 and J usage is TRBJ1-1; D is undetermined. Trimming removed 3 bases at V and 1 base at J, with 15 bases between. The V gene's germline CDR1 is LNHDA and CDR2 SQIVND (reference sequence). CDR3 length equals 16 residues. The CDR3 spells CASSMDPQRRNTEAFF. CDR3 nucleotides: TGTGCCAGTAGTATGGACCCCCAGAGGAGGAACACTGAAGCTTTCTTT.

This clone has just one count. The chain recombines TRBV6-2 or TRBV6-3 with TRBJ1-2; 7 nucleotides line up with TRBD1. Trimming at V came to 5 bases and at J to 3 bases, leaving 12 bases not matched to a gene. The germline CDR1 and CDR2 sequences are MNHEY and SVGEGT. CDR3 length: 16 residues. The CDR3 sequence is CASSPARQGKDYGYTF. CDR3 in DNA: TGTGCCAGCAGTCCAGCTCGACAGGGCAAAGACTATGGCTACACCTTC.

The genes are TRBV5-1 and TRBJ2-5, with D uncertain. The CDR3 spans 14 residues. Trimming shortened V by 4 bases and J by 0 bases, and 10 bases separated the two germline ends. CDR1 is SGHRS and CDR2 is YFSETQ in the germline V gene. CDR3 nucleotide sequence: TGCGCCAGCAGCCCGGACGGATACCAAGAGACCCAGTACTTC. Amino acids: CASSPDGYQETQYF.

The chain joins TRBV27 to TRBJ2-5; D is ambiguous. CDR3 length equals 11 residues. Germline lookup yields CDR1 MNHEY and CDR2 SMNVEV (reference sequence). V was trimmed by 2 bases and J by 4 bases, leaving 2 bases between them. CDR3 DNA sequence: TGTGCCAGCAGTTTAGGAGAGACCCAGTACTTC. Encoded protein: CASSLGETQYF.

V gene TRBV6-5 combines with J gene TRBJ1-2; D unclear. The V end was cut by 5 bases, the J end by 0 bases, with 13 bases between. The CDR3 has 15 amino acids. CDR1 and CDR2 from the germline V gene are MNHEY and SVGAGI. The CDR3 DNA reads TGTGCCAGCAGTACCCGGGCTTTAGCTAACTATGGCTACACCTTC. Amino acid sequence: CASSTRALANYGYTF.

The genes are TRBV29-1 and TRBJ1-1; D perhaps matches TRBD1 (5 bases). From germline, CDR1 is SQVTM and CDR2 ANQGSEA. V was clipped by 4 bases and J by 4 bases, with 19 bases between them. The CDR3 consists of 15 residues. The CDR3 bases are TGCAGCGTTGGTCCCCCCCAATTCGGGGGCACTGAAGCTTTCTTT. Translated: CSVGPPQFGGTEAFF. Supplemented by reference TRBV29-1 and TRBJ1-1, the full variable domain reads SAVISQKPSRDICQRGTSLTIQCQVDSQVTMMFWYRQQPGQSLTLIATANQGSEATYESGFVIDKFPISRPNLTFSTLTVSNMSPEDSSIYLCSVGPPQFGGTEAFFGQGTRLTVV.

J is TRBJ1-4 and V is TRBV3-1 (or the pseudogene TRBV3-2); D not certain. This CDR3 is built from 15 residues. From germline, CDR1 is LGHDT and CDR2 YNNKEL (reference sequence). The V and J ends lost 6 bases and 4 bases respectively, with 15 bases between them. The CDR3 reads CASSVGGQLNEKLFF. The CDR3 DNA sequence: TGTGCCAGCAGTGTCGGAGGGCAACTTAATGAAAAACTGTTTTTT.

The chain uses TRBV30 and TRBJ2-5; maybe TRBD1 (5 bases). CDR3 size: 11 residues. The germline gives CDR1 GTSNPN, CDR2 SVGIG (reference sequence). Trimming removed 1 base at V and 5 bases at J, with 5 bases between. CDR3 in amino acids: CAWSEGETQYF. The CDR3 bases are TGTGCCTGGAGTGAGGGGGAGACCCAGTACTTC.

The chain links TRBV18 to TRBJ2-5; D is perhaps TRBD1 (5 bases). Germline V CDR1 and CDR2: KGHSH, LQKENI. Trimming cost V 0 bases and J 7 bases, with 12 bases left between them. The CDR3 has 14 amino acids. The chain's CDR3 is CASSPPAQGGTQYF. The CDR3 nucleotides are TGTGCCAGCTCACCACCCGCGCAGGGTGGGACCCAGTACTTC. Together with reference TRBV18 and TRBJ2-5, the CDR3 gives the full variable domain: NAGVMQNPRHLVRRRGQEARLRCSPMKGHSHVYWYRQLPEEGLKFMVYLQKENIIDESGMPKERFSAEFPKEGPSILRIQQVVRGDSAAYFCASSPPAQGGTQYFGPGTRLLVL.

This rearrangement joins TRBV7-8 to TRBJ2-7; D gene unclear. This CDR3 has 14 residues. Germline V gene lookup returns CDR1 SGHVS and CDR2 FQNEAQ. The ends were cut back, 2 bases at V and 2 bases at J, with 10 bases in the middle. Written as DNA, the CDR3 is TGTGCCAGCAGCTTACTGGGGAACCCCTACGAGCAGTACTTC. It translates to CASSLLGNPYEQYF.

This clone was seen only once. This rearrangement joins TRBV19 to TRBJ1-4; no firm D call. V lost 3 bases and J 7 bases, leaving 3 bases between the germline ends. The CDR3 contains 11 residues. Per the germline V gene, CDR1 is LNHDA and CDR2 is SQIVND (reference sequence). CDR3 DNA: TGTGCCAGTAGTATTGGTGAAAAACTGTTTTTT. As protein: CASSIGEKLFF.

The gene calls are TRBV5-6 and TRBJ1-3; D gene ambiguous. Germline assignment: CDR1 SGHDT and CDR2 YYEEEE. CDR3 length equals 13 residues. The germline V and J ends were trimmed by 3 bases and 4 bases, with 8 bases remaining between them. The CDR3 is CASSSRTGNTIYF. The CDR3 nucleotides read TGTGCCAGCAGCTCCCGGACGGGAAACACCATATATTTT.

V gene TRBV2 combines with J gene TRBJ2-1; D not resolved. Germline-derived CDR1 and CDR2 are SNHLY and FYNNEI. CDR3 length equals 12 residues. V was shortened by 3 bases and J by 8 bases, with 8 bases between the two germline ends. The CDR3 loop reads CASSEGSHEQFF. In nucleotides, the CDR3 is TGTGCCAGCAGTGAGGGCAGTCATGAGCAGTTCTTC. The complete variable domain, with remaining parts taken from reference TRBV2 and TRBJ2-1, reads EPEVTQTPSHQVTQMGQEVILRCVPISNHLYFYWYRQILGQKVEFLVSFYNNEISEKSEIFDDQFSVERPDGSNFTLKIRSTKLEDSAMYFCASSEGSHEQFFGPGTRLTVL.

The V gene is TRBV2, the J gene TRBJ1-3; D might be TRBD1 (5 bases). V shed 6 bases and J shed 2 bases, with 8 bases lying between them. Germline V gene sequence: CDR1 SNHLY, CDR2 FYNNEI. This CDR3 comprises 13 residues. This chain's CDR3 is CASRLGPGNTIYF. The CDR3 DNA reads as TGTGCCAGCAGGCTGGGACCTGGAAACACCATATATTTT.

CDR3 bases: TGTGCCAGCAGCCAAGAGGGCCGCGAGCAGTACTTC. Encoded protein: CASSQEGREQYF. The V and J genes are TRBV3-1 (or the pseudogene TRBV3-2) and TRBJ2-7; no definite D call. The CDR3 is made up of 12 amino acids. CDR1 is LGHDT and CDR2 is YNNKEL in the germline V gene (reference sequence). The ends were cut back, 0 bases at V and 6 bases at J, with 6 bases in the middle.

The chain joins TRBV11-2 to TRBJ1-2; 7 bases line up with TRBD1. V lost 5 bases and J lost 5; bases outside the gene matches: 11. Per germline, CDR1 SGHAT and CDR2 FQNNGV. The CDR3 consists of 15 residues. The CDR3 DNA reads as TGTGCCAGCAGCCCCCCCCCGGACAGGCCATATGGCTACACCTTC. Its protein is CASSPPPDRPYGYTF.

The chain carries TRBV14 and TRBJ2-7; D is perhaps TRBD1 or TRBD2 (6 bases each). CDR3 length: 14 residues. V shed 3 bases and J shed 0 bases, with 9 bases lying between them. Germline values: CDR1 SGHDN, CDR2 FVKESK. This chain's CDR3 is CASSHGGGSYEQYF. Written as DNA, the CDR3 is TGTGCCAGCAGCCACGGGGGCGGCTCCTACGAGCAGTACTTC.

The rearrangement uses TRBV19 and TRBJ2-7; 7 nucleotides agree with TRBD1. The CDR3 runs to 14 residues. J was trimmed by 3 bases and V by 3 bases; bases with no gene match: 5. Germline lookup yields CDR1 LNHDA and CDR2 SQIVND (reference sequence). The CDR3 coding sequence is TGTGCCAGTAGTATCGAGACAGGGAGCTACGAGCAGTACTTC. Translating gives CASSIETGSYEQYF.

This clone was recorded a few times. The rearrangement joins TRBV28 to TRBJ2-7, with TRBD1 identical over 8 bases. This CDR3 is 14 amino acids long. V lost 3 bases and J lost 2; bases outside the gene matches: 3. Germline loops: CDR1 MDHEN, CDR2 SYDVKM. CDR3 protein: CASSFLDRAYEQYF. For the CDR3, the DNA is TGTGCCAGCAGTTTCCTGGACAGGGCCTACGAGCAGTACTTC.

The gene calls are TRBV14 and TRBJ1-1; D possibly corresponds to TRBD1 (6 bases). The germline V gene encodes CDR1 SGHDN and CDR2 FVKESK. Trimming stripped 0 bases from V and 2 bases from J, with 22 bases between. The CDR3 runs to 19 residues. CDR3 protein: CASSQEQDRTALLNTEAFF. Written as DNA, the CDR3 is TGTGCCAGCAGCCAAGAGCAAGACAGGACAGCTTTGCTTAACACTGAAGCTTTCTTT.

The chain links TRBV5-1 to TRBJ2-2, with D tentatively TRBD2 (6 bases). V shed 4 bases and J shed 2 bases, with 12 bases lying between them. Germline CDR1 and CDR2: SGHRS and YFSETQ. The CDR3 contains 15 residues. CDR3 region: CASSLAGSNTGELFF. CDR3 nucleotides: TGCGCCAGCAGCCTGGCCGGGAGCAACACCGGGGAGCTGTTTTTT. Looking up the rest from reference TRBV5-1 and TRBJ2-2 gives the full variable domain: KAGVTQTPRYLIKTRGQQVTLSCSPISGHRSVSWYQQTPGQGLQFLFEYFSETQRNKGNFPGRFSGRQFSNSRSEMNVSTLELGDSALYLCASSLAGSNTGELFFGEGSRLTVL.

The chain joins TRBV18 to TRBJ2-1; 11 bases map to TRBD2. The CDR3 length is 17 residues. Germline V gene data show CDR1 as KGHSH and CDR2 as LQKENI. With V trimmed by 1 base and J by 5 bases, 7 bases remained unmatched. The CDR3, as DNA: TGTGCCAGCTCACCACAGACTAGCGGGGTTGGAAACAATGAGCAGTTCTTC. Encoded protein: CASSPQTSGVGNNEQFF.

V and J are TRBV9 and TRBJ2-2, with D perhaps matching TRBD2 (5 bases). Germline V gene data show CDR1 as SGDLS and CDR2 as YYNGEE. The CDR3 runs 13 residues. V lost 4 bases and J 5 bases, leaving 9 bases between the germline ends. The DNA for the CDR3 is TGTGCCAGCAGCCCGTCGGGGACCGGGGAGCTGTTTTTT. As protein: CASSPSGTGELFF. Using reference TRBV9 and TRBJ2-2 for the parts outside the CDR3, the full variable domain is DSGVTQTPKHLITATGQRVTLRCSPRSGDLSVYWYQQSLDQGLQFLIQYYNGEERAKGNILERFSAQQFPDLHSELNLSSLELGDSALYFCASSPSGTGELFFGEGSRLTVL.